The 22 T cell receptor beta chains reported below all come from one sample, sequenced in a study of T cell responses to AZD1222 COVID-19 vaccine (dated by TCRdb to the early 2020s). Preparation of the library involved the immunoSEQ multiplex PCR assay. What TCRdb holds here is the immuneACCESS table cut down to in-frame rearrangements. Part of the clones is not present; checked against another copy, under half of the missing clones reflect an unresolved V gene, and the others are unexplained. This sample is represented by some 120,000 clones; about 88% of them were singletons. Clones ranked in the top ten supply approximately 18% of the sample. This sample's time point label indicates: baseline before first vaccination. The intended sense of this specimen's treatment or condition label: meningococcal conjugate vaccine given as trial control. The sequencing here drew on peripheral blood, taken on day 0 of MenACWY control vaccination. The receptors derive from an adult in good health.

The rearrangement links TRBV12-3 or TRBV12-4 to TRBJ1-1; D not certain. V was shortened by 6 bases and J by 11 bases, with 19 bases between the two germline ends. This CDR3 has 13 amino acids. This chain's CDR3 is CASRSSGRFSAFF. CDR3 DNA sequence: TGTGCCAGCAGATCCTCCGGTCGGTTTTCGGCTTTCTTT.

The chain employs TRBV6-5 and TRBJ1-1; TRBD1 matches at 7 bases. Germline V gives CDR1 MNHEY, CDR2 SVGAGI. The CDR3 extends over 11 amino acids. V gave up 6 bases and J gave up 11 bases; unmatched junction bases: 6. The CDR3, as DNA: TGTGCCAGCAGGAACAGGGGACCGGCTTTCTTT. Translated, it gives CASRNRGPAFF.

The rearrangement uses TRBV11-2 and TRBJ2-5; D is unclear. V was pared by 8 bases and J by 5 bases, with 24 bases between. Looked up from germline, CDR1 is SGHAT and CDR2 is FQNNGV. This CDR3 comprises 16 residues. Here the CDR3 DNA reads TGTGCCAGCGGCCCCTCGTTCGGGCGAGTCTGGGAGACCCAGTACTTC. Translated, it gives CASGPSFGRVWETQYF.

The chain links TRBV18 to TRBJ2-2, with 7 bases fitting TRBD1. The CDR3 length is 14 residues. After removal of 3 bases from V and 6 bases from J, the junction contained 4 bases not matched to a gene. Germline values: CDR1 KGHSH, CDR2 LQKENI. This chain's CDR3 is CASSPTGRAGELFF. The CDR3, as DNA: TGTGCCAGCTCACCGACAGGGAGAGCCGGGGAGCTGTTTTTT.

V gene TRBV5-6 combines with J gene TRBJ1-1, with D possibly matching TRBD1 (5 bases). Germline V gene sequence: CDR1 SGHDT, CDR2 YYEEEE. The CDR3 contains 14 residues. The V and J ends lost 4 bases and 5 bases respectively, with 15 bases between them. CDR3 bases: TGTGCCAGCAGCCCCGGTTCTGGGGGAACTGAAGCTTTCTTT. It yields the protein CASSPGSGGTEAFF.

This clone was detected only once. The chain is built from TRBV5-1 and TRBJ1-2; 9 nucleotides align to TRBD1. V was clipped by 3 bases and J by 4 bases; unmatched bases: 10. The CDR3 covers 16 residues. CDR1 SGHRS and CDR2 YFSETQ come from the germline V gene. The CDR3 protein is CASSSKGTGTGYGYTF. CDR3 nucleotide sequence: TGCGCCAGCAGCTCTAAGGGGACAGGGACGGGCTATGGCTACACCTTC.

The CDR3 DNA sequence: TGCGCCAGCAGCTTGGCCGGGCAGAGCACTAGCCAAACGCAGTATTTT. Protein: CASSLAGQSTSQTQYF. The V call is TRBV5-1, the J call TRBJ2-3; D possibly corresponds to TRBD2 (6 bases). The CDR3 loop spans 16 amino acids. Trimming took off 0 bases at V and 9 bases at J, with 20 bases between the two ends. Germline CDR1 reads SGHRS; CDR2 reads YFSETQ.

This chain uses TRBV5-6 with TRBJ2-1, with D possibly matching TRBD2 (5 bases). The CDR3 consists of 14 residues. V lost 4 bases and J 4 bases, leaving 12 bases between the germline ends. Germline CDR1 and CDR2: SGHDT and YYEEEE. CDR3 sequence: CASSGRGRYNEQFF. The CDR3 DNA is TGTGCCAGCAGCGGACGAGGGCGGTACAATGAGCAGTTCTTC.

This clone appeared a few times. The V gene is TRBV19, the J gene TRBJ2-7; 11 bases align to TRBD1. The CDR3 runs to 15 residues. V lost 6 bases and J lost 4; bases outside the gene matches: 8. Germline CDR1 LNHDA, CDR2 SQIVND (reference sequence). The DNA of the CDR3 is TGTGCCAGTAGGGACTGGACAGGGGGCAGGTACGAGCAGTACTTC. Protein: CASRDWTGGRYEQYF.

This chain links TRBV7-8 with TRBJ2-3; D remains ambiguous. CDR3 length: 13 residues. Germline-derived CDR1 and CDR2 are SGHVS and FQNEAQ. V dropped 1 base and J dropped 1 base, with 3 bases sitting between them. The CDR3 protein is CASSLVGTDTQYF. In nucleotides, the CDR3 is TGTGCCAGCAGCTTAGTAGGCACAGATACGCAGTATTTT.

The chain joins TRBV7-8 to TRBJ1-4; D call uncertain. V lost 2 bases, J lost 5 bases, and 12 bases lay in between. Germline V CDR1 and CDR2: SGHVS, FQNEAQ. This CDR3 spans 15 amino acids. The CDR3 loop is CASSLNYGRNEKLFF. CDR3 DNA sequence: TGTGCCAGCAGCTTAAACTACGGGAGGAATGAAAAACTGTTTTTT.

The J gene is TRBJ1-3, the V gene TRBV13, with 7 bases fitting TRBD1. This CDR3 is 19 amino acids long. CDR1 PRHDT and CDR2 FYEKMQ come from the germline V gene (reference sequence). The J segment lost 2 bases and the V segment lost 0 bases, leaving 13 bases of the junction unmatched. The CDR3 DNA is TGTGCCAGCAGCTTAGGGACAGGGTCAAGTCACGGGACTGGAAACACCATATATTTT. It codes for CASSLGTGSSHGTGNTIYF.

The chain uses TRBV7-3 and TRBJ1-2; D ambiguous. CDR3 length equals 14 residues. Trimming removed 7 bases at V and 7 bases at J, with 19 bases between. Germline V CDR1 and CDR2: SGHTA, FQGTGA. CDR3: CASTPDPVLGGYTF. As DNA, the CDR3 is TGTGCCAGCACCCCAGACCCCGTCCTAGGTGGCTACACCTTC.

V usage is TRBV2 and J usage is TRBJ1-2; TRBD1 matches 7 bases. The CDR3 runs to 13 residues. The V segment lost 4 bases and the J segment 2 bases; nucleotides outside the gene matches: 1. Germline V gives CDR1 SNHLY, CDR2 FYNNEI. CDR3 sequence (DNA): TGTGCCAGCAGTGGGGGACAGAACTATGGCTACACCTTC. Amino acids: CASSGGQNYGYTF.

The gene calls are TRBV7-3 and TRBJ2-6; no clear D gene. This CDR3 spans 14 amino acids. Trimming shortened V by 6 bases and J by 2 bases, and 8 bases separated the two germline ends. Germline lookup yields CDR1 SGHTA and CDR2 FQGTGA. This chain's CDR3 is CASSSQPGANVLTF. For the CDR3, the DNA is TGTGCCAGCAGTTCTCAACCTGGGGCCAACGTCCTGACTTTC.

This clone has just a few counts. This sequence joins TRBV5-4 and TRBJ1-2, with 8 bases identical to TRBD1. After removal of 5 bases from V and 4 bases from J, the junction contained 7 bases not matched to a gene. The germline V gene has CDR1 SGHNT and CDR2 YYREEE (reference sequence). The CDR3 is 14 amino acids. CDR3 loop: CASRNQGASYGYTF. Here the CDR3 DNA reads TGTGCCAGCAGAAATCAGGGGGCAAGCTATGGCTACACCTTC.

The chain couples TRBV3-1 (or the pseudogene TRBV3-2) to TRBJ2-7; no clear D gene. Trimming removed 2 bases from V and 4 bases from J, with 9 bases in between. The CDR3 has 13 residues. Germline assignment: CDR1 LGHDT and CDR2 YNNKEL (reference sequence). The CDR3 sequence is CASSQTALYEQYF. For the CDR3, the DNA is TGTGCCAGCAGCCAAACGGCCCTATACGAGCAGTACTTC.

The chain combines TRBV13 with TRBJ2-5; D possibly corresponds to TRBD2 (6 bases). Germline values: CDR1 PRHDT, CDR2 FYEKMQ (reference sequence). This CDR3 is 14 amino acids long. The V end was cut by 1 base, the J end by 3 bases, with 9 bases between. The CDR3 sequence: CASSLAGGEETQYF. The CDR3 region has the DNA TGTGCCAGCAGCTTAGCAGGCGGGGAAGAGACCCAGTACTTC. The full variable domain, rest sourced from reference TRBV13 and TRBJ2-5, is AAGVIQSPRHLIKEKRETATLKCYPIPRHDTVYWYQQGPGQDPQFLISFYEKMQSDKGSIPDRFSAQQFSDYHSELNMSSLELGDSALYFCASSLAGGEETQYFGPGTRLLVL.

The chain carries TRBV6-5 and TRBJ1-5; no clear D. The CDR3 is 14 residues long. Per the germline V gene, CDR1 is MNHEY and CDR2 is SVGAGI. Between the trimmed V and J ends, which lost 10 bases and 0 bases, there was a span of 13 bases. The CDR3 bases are TGTGCCACCACCCTAGCATATAGCAATCAGCCCCAGCATTTT. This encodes CATTLAYSNQPQHF.

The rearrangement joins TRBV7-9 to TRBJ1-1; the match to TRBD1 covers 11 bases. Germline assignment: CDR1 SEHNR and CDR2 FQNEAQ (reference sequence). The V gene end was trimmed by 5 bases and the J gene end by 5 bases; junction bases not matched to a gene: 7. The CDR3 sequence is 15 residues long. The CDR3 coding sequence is TGTGCCAGCAGCCCGTTCGGGACAGGGGGAACTGAAGCTTTCTTT. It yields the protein CASSPFGTGGTEAFF.

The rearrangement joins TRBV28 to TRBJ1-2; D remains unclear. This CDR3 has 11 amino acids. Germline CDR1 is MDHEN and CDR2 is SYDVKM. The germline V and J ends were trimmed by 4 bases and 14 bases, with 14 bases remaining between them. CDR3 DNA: TGTGCCAGCAGTTCGGCGCCCTTGAGGACCTTC. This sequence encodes CASSSAPLRTF.

The CDR3 loop reads CASRGCPGRRLHYEQYF. DNA for the CDR3: TGCGCCAGCAGGGGCTGCCCCGGGCGGAGGTTACACTACGAGCAGTACTTC. The chain links TRBV10-1 to TRBJ2-7; D perhaps matches TRBD2 (5 bases). The CDR3 sequence is 17 residues long. V was pared by 6 bases and J by 3 bases, with 24 bases between. Germline CDR1 and CDR2: WNHNN and SYGVQD (reference sequence).